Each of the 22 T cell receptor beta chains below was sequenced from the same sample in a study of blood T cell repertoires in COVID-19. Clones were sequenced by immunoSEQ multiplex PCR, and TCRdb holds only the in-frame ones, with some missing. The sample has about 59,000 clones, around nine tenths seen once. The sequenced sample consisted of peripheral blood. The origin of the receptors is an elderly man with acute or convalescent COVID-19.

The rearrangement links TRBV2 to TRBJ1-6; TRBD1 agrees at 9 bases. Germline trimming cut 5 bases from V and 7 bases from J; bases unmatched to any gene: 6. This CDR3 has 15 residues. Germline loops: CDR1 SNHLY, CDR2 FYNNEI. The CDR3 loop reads CASSLQGAGNSPLHF. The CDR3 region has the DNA TGTGCCAGCAGTCTACAGGGGGCTGGAAATTCACCCCTCCACTTT.

CDR3: CASSLVGAGATYEQYF. The CDR3 nucleotides read TGTGCCAGCAGCTTGGTTGGGGCGGGGGCAACCTACGAGCAGTACTTC. The gene calls are TRBV5-6 and TRBJ2-7; maybe TRBD2 (7 bases). From germline, CDR1 is SGHDT and CDR2 YYEEEE. The V and J ends lost 0 bases and 2 bases respectively, with 15 bases between them. The CDR3 is 16 amino acids.

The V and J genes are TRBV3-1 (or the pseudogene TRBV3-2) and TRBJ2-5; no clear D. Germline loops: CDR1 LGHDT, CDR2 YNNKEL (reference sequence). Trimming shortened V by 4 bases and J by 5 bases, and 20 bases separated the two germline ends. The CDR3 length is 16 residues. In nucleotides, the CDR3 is TGTGCCAGCAGCCCCGCAGGCAGCTCCGTGTGGGAGACCCAGTACTTC. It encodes CASSPAGSSVWETQYF.

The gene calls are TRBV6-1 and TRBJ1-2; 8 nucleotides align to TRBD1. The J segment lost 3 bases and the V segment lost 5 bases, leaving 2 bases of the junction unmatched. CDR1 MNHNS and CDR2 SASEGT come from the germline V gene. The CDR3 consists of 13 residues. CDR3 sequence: CASSPGGDYGYTF. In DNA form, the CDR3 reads TGTGCCAGCAGTCCAGGGGGCGACTATGGCTACACCTTC.

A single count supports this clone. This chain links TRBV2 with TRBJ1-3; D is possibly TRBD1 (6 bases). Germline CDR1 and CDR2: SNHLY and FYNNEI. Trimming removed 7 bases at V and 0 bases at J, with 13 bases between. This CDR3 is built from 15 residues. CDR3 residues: CASTDSLDSGNTIYF. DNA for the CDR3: TGTGCCAGCACGGACAGCCTGGACTCTGGAAACACCATATATTTT.

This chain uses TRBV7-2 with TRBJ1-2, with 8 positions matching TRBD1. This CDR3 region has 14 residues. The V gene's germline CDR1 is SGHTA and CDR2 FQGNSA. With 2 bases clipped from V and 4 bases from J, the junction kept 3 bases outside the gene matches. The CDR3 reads CASSLNRGSYGYTF. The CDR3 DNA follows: TGTGCCAGCAGCTTAAACAGGGGGTCCTATGGCTACACCTTC.

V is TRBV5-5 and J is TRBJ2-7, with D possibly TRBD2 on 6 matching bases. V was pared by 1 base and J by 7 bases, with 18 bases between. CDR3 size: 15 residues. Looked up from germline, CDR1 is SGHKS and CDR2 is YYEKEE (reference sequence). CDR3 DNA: TGTGCCAGCAGCTTGAACCCTGGGACTTTTTCTGAGCAGTACTTC. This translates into CASSLNPGTFSEQYF.

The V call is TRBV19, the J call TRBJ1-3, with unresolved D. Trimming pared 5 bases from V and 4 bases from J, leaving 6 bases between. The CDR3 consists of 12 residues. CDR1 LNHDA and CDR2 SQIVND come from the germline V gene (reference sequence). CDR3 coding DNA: TGTGCCAGTAGTCTGGAGGGAAACACCATATATTTT. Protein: CASSLEGNTIYF.

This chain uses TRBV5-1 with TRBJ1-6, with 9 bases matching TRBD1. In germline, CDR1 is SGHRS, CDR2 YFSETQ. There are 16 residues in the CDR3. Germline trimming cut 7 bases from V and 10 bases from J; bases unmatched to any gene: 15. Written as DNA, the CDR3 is TGCGCCAGCTCCGGAGACGGCCGGACAGGGGAGTCACCCCTCCACTTT. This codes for CASSGDGRTGESPLHF. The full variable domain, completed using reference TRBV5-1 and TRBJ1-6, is KAGVTQTPRYLIKTRGQQVTLSCSPISGHRSVSWYQQTPGQGLQFLFEYFSETQRNKGNFPGRFSGRQFSNSRSEMNVSTLELGDSALYLCASSGDGRTGESPLHFGNGTRLTVT.

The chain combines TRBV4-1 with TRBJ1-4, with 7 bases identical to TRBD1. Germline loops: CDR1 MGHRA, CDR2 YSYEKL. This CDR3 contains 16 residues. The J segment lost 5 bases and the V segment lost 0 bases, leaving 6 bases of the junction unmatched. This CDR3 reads CASSQERGDSNEKLFF. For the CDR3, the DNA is TGCGCCAGCAGCCAAGAGCGAGGGGACAGCAATGAAAAACTGTTTTTT.

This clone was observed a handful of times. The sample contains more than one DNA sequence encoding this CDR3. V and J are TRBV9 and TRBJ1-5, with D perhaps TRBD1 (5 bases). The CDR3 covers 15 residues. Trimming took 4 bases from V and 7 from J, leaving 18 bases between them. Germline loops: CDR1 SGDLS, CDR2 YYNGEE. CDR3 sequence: CASSPDGGGYQPQHF. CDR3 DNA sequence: TGTGCCAGCAGCCCAGATGGGGGGGGGTACCAGCCCCAGCATTTT.

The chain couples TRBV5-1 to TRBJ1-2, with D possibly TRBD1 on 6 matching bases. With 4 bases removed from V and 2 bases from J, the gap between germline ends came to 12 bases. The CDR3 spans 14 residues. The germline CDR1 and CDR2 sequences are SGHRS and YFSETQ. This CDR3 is CASSEPGQNYGYTF. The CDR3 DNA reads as TGCGCCAGCAGCGAGCCGGGACAAAACTATGGCTACACCTTC.

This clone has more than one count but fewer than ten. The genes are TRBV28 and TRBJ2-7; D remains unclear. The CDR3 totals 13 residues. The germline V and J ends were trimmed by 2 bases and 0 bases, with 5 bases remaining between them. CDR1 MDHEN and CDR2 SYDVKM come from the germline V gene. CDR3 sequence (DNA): TGTGCCAGCAGTTTAACAACCTCCTACGAGCAGTACTTC. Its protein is CASSLTTSYEQYF.

This chain's CDR3 is CASSQITGTTNEKLFF. For the CDR3, the DNA is TGTGCCAGCAGCCAGATCACCGGGACAACTAATGAAAAACTGTTTTTT. J is TRBJ1-4 and V is TRBV3-1 (or the pseudogene TRBV3-2); D remains ambiguous. The CDR3 contains 16 residues. Germline V gene sequence: CDR1 LGHDT, CDR2 YNNKEL (reference sequence). Between the trimmed V and J ends, which lost 3 bases and 0 bases, there was a span of 11 bases.

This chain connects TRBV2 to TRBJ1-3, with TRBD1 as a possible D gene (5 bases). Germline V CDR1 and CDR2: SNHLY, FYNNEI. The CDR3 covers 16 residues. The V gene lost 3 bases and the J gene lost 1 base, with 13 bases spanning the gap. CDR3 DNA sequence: TGTGCCAGCAGTGACCCGGGTGGGGCTTCTGGAAACACCATATATTTT. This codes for CASSDPGGASGNTIYF.

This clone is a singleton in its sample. CDR3 sequence: CAWSRNTGPGNTIYF. As DNA, the CDR3 is TGTGCCTGGAGTCGTAACACAGGACCTGGAAACACCATATATTTT. The chain joins TRBV30 to TRBJ1-3; a weak D match, TRBD1 (5 bases). Germline assignment: CDR1 GTSNPN and CDR2 SVGIG (reference sequence). This CDR3 spans 15 amino acids. Trimming removed 2 bases from V and 2 bases from J, with 13 bases in between.

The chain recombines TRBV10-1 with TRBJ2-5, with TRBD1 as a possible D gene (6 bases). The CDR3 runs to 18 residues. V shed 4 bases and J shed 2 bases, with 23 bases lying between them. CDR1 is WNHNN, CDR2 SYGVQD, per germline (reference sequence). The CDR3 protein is CASSGGPCVRTVQETQYF. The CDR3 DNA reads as TGCGCCAGCAGTGGGGGACCGTGTGTTCGGACAGTGCAAGAGACCCAGTACTTC.

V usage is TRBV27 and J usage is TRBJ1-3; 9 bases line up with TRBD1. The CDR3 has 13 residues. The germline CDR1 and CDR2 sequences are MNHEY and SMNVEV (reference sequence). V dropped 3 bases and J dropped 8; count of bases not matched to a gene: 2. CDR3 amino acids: CASSLGQGDTIYF. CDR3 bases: TGTGCCAGCAGTTTGGGACAGGGAGACACCATATATTTT.

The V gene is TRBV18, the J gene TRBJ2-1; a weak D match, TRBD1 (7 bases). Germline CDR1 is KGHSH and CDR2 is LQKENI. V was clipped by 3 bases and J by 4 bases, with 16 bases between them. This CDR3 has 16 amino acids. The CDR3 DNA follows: TGTGCCAGCTCACCGTCGGGGGCAGGGGGGTACAATGAGCAGTTCTTC. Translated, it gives CASSPSGAGGYNEQFF. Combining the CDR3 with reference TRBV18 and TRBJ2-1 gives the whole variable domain NAGVMQNPRHLVRRRGQEARLRCSPMKGHSHVYWYRQLPEEGLKFMVYLQKENIIDESGMPKERFSAEFPKEGPSILRIQQVVRGDSAAYFCASSPSGAGGYNEQFFGPGTRLTVL.

CDR3 residues: CASSDGGSSNQPQHF. In DNA, the CDR3 is TGCGCCAGCAGCGACGGCGGCAGCAGCAATCAGCCCCAGCATTTT. The chain employs TRBV5-1 and TRBJ1-5; D unclear. This CDR3 has 15 residues. V dropped 4 bases and J dropped 1 base, with 12 bases sitting between them. CDR1 SGHRS and CDR2 YFSETQ come from the germline V gene.

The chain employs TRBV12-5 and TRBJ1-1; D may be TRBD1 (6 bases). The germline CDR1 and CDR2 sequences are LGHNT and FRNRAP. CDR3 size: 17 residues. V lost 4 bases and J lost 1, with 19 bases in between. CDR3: CASGSPTGREGNTEAFF. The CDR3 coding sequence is TGTGCTAGTGGTTCCCCGACAGGTAGGGAGGGGAACACTGAAGCTTTCTTT.

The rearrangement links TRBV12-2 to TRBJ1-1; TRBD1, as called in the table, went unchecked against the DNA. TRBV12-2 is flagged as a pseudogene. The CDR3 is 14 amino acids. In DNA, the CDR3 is TGTGCAAGTCGCCCCCGGGACAGAGACACTGAAGCTTTCTTT. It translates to CASRPRDRDTEAFF.